This T cell receptor beta chain originates from a study of T cell responses to AZD1222 COVID-19 vaccine. Whole-study results and caveats: Spike-specific TCR breadth rose after two AZD1222 doses, and depth rose as well. Among those given AZD1222, only six were seropositive at baseline. A reported finding is that nearly half of spike-specific TCRs target unmutated variant regions.

Sequencing was performed with immunoSEQ multiplex PCR; in TCRdb, only in-frame clones are kept and a portion is missing. The sample holds approximately 100,000 clones, 85% to 90% seen once. This clone has only one observation. The antigen is not known. Germline CDR1 and CDR2: MDHEN and SYDVKM. V lost 6 bases and J lost 7; bases outside the gene matches: 10. This CDR3 is built from 16 residues. The material sequenced was peripheral blood, taken on day 0 of AZD1222 vaccination. This sequence originates from an adult in good health. The V and J genes are TRBV28 and TRBJ2-2, with 11 bases lining up with TRBD2. Written as DNA, the CDR3 is TGTGCCAGCAGCATTAGCGGGGGGGCCCTTCACGGGGAGCTGTTTTTT. Translated: CASSISGGALHGELFF. The whole variable domain, remainder taken from reference TRBV28 and TRBJ2-2, is DVKVTQSSRYLVKRTGEKVFLECVQDMDHENMFWYRQDPGLGLRLIYFSYDVKMKEKGDIPEGYSVSREKKERFSLILESASTNQTSMYLCASSISGGALHGELFFGEGSRLTVL.